The sequence of this TCR beta chain was determined in a study of blood T cell repertoires in COVID-19. Study-wide background: Samples taken during acute and convalescent COVID-19 were collected in the United States, Italy and Spain. The cDNA or gDNA used as material had been derived from T cells, B-cell-depleted T cells, or PBMCs.

The authors' processing: Estimates of nucleated cell counts were drawn from the amplification of reference gene primers. Produced via immunoSEQ multiplex PCR; TCRdb's table is partial and in-frame only. That table furnishes V, J and clone size, whereas the DNA furnished D and trimming. The sample holds roughly 150,000 clones, about 90% seen once. The CDR3 extends over 13 amino acids. V gave up 1 base and J gave up 3 bases, with 6 bases separating them. CDR1 and CDR2 (germline): SNHLY, FYNNEI. This sequence joins TRBV2 and TRBJ1-2; TRBD1 is a possible D gene (6 bases). The material sequenced was peripheral blood. The TCR sequence derives from a man aged 55 to 70 with acute or convalescent COVID-19. The CDR3 DNA sequence: TGTGCCAGCAGTGAAGGGACAGACTATGGCTACACCTTC. It translates to CASSEGTDYGYTF.